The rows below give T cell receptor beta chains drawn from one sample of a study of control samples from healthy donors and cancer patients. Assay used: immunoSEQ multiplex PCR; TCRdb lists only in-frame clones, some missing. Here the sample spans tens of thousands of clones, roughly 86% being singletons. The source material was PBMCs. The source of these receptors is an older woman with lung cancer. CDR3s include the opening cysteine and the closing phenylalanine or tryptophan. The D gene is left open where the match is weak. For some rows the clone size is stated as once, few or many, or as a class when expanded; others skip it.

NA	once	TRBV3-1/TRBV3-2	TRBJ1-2	CASSQGEGGPNYGYTF	TGTGCCAGCAGCCAAGGAGAGGGGGGGCCTAACTATGGCTACACCTTC
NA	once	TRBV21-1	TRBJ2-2	CASSIPGTGVSGGTGELFF	TGTGCCAGCAGCATACCCGGGACAGGGGTTAGTGGAGGGACCGGGGAGCTGTTTTTT
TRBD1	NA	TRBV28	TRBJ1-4	CAINRDRGQKLFF	TGTGCCATCAACCGGGACAGGGGGCAAAAACTGTTTTTT
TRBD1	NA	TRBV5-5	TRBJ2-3	CASSLAGTGGNTDTQYF	TGTGCCAGCAGCTTGGCCGGGACAGGGGGCAACACAGATACGCAGTATTTT
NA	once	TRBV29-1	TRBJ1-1	CSHSAGSNTEAFF	TGCAGCCACTCGGCGGGGTCGAACACTGAAGCTTTCTTT
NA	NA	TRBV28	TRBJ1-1	CASRAAGDRNTEAFF	TGTGCCAGCAGAGCTGCAGGAGATCGTAACACTGAAGCTTTCTTT
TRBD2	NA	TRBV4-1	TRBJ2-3	CASVPTSGGGTQYF	TGCGCCAGCGTTCCGACTAGCGGGGGAGGTACGCAGTATTTT
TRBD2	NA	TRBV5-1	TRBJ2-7	CASRGGLATKYEQYF	TGCGCCAGCAGGGGGGGACTAGCGACAAAATACGAGCAGTACTTC
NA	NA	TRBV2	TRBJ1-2	CASSGGTYYGYTF	TGTGCCAGCAGCGGAGGGACCTACTATGGCTACACCTTC
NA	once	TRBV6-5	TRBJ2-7	CASSYGGGGTAYEQYF	TGTGCCAGCAGTTACGGGGGGGGCGGGACAGCCTACGAGCAGTACTTC
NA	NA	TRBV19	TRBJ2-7	CASSPIGVSGLRF	TGTGCCAGTAGCCCGATAGGAGTCTCCGGCTTACGCTTC
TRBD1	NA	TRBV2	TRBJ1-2	CARTGGYGYTF	TGTGCCAGGACAGGGGGCTATGGCTACACCTTC
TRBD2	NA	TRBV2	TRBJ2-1	CASRGPGTSLVNEQFF	TGTGCCAGCAGGGGTCCCGGGACTAGTTTAGTCAATGAGCAGTTCTTC
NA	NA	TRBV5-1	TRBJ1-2	CASSLAPEDYGYTF	TGTGCCAGCAGCTTGGCCCCAGAGGACTATGGCTACACCTTC
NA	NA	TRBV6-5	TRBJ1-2	CASSYGGAANYGYTF	TGTGCCAGCAGTTACGGAGGGGCTGCTAACTATGGCTACACCTTC